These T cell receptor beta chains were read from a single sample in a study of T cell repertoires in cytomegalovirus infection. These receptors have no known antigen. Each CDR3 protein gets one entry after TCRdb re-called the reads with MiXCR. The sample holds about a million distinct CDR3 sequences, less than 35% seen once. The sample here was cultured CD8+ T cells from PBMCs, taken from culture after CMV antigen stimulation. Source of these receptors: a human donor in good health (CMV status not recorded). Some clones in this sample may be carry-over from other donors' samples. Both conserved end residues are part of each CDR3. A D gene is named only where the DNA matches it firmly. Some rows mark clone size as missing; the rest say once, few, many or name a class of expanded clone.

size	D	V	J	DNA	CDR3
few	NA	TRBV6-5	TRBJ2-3	TGTGCCAGCAGTTACTGGGGGCGGGGGACTAAAGATACGCAGTATTTT	CASSYWGRGTKDTQYF
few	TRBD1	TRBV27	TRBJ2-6	TGTGCCAGCAGTTTATGGCAGACAGGGGGAAGTAGCTCTGGGGCCAACGTCCTGACTTTC	CASSLWQTGGSSSGANVLTF
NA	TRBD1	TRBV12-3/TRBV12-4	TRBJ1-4	TGTGCCAGCATCCAACGAGGGGGCACCTCAACTAATGAAAAACTGTTTTTT	CASIQRGGTSTNEKLFF
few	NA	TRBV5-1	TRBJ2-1	TGCGCCAGCAGCTTGGGGGGTGAGAGTTTCCCATCCAGTGAGCAGTTCTTC	CASSLGGESFPSSEQFF
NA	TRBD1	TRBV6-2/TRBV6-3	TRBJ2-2	TGTGCCAGCAGTGTAATGACAGGGGAAACCGGGGAGCTGTTTTTT	CASSVMTGETGELFF
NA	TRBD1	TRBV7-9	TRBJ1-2	TGTGCCAGCAGCGCCCCTGTGGGGACAGGGGAGACAGGCTATGGCTACACCTTC	CASSAPVGTGETGYGYTF
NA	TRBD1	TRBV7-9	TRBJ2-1	TGTGCCAGCTTCGGGGGGACAGGGGTCTTGGATGAGCAGTTCTTC	CASFGGTGVLDEQFF
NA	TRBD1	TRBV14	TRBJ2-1	TGTGCCAGCAGCCAAGAAAGGGGGCACTCCTACAATGAGCAGTTCTTC	CASSQERGHSYNEQFF
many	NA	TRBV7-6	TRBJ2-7	TGTGCCAGCAGTTACGGACGGGACGACGAGCAGTACTTC	CASSYGRDDEQYF
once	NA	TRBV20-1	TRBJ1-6	TGCAGTGCTAGAGATAAAGGGCCACCCCTCCACTTT	CSARDKGPPLHF
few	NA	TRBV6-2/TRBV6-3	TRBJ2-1	TGTGCCAGCAGTTTCGCACGACGGGGCTCCTACAATGAGCAGTTCTTC	CASSFARRGSYNEQFF
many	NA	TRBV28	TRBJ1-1	TGTGCCAGCAGTTTAGAGGGACACCTATTGAACACTGAAGCTTTCTTT	CASSLEGHLLNTEAFF
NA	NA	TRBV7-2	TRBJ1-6	TGTGCCAGCAGCCAGGACAGTAATTCACCCCTCCACTTT	CASSQDSNSPLHF
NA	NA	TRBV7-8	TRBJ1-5	TGTGCCAGCAGCTTAAAGGCAGGCTATAGCAATCAGCCCCAGCATTTT	CASSLKAGYSNQPQHF
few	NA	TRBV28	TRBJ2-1	TGTGCCAGCAGTTTTTCGACAGGCCCCTACAATGAGCAGTTCTTC	CASSFSTGPYNEQFF
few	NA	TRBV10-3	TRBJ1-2	TGTGCCATCAGTGAGCCCGGGTTCTATGGCTACACCTTC	CAISEPGFYGYTF
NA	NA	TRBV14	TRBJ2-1	TGTGCCAGCAGCCAGTCGCCAGGCAGTCCGTTCTTC	CASSQSPGSPFF
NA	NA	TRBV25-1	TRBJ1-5	TGTGCCAGCAGTGAAGGGGCTAATCAGCCCCAGCATTTT	CASSEGANQPQHF
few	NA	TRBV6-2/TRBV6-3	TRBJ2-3	TGTGCCAGCAGTTATCCGCCAGGGACGTCGGGCACAGATACGCAGTATTTT	CASSYPPGTSGTDTQYF
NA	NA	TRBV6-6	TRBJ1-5	TGTGCCAGCGGCCCCGGGTCGCATCAGCCCCAGCATTTT	CASGPGSHQPQHF
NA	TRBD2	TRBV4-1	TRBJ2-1	TGCGCCAGCAGCCAAATTGATATGGGACTAGCGGGGGGGAAAGAGCAGTTCTTC	CASSQIDMGLAGGKEQFF
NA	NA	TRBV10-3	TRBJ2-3	TGTGCCATCAGTGACGCGGGCACAGATACGCAGTATTTT	CAISDAGTDTQYF
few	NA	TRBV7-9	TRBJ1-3	TGTGCCAGCAGCGGGCGAAACACCATATATTTT	CASSGRNTIYF
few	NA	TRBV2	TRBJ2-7	TGTGCCAGCAGTGATGAGAGCTCCTACGAGCAGTACTTC	CASSDESSYEQYF
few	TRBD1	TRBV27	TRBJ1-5	TGTGCCAGCAGTTCTGGGACAGTCCATAGCAATCAGCCCCAGCATTTT	CASSSGTVHSNQPQHF
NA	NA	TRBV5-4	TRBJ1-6	TGTGCCAGCAGCTTGTCAGGGGTTGATTCACCCCTCCACTTT	CASSLSGVDSPLHF
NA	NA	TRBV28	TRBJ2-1	TGTGCCAGCTCCCTTAGGCCCCCTAGCGCGAACTCCTACAATGAGCAGTTCTTC	CASSLRPPSANSYNEQFF
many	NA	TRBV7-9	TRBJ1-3	TGTGCCAGCAGGGGAAACACCATATATTTT	CASRGNTIYF